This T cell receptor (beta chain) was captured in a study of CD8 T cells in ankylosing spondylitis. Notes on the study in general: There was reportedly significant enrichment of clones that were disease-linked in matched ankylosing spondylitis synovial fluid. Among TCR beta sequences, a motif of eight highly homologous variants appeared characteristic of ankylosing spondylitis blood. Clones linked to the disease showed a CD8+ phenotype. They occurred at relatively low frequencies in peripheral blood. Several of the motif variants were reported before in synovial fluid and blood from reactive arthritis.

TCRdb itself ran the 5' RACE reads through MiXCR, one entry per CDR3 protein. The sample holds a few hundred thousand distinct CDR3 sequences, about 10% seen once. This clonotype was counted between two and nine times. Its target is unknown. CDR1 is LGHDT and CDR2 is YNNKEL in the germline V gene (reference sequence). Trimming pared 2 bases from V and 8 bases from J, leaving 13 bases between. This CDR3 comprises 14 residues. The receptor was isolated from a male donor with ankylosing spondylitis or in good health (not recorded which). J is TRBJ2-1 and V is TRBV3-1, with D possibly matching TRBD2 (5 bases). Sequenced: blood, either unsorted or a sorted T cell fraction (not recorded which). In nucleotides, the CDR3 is TGTGCCAGCAGCCAAAACCCACTAGACCATGAGCAGTTCTTC. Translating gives CASSQNPLDHEQFF.